This T cell receptor beta chain was documented in a study of radiotherapy plus CTLA-4 blockade in lung cancer. Only a few counts were recorded for this clone. Some clones are missing from TCRdb's copy, which holds only in-frame ones; the method was immunoSEQ multiplex PCR. The repertoire has 60,000 or so clones, around four fifths of them found once; the top ten carry around 3.7%. The clonotype comes from a human donor with non-small cell lung cancer who had a partial response to radiotherapy plus ipilimumab. The source was peripheral blood, collected from a patient treated with radiotherapy plus ipilimumab.

CDR3 loop: CASSLERQSYEQYF. CDR3 nucleotide sequence: TGTGCCAGCAGCTTAGAGCGACAGTCCTACGAGCAGTACTTC. The gene calls are TRBV7-2 and TRBJ2-7; maybe TRBD1 (5 bases). Trimming shortened V by 1 base and J by 1 base, and 8 bases separated the two germline ends. Germline lookup yields CDR1 SGHTA and CDR2 FQGNSA. CDR3 size: 14 residues. The full variable domain, rest sourced from reference TRBV7-2 and TRBJ2-7, is GAGVSQSPSNKVTEKGKDVELRCDPISGHTALYWYRQSLGQGLEFLIYFQGNSAPDKSGLPSDRFSAERTGGSVSTLTIQRTQQEDSAVYLCASSLERQSYEQYFGPGTRLTVT.